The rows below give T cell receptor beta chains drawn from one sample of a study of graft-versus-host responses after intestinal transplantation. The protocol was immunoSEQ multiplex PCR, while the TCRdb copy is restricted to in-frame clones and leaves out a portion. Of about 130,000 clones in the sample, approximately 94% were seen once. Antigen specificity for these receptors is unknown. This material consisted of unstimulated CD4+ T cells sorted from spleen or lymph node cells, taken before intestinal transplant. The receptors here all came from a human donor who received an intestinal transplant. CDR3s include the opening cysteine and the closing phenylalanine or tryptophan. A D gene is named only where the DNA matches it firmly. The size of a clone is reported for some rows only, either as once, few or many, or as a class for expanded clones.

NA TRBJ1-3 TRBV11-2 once TGTGCCAGCAGCTCCCTTACAATCTCTGGAAACACCATATATTTT CASSSLTISGNTIYF
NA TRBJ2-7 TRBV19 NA TGTGCCAGTAGTGGACAGTTTTTCAGCGAGCAGTACTTC CASSGQFFSEQYF
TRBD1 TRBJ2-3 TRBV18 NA TGTGCCAGCTCGGGACAGGGGCGCACAGATACGCAGTATTTT CASSGQGRTDTQYF
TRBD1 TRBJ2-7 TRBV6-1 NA TGTGCCAGCATCGGACAGGTGACCTACGAGCAGTACTTC CASIGQVTYEQYF
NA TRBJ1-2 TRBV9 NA TGTGCCAGCAGCCCCCGCGCAGGGTCTAACTATGGCTACACCTTC CASSPRAGSNYGYTF
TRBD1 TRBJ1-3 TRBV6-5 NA TGTGCCAGCAGCAGGACAGGCTCTGGAAACACCATATATTTT CASSRTGSGNTIYF
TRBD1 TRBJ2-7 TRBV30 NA TGTGCCTGGGGGGACAGGGGGGACTCCTACGAGCAGTACTTC CAWGDRGDSYEQYF
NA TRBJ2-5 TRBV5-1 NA TGCGCCAGCTTTTTAGAGCAAGAGACCCAGTACTTC CASFLEQETQYF
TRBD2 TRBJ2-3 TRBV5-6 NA TGTGCCAGCAGCCGCATTAGCGGGGGGGTCACAGATACGCAGTATTTT CASSRISGGVTDTQYF
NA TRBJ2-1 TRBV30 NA TGTGCCTGGAGTGGCATACCGACCTACAATGAGCAGTTCTTC CAWSGIPTYNEQFF
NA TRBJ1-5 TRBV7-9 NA TGTGCCAGCAGCTTAGGTCCGGGTCAGCCCCAGCATTTT CASSLGPGQPQHF
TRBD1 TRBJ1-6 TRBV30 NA TGTGCCTGGAGTGTACAGGGGAATTCACCCCTCCACTTT CAWSVQGNSPLHF
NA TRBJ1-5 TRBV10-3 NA TGTGCCCTCGCAGCTAAATCAGTGGTAGTTCCCCAGCATTTT CALAAKSVVVPQHF
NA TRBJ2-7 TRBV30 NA TGTGCCTGGAGAAAGGCCGCTGCTTACGAGCAGTACTTC CAWRKAAAYEQYF
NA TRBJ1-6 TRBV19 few TGTGCCAGTAGTATGGGAAAAGGGCCCCTCCACTTT CASSMGKGPLHF
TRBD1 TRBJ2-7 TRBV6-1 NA TGTGCCAGCAGTGTACAGGGGAGCTCCTACGAGCAGTACTTC CASSVQGSSYEQYF
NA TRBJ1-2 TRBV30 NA TGTGCCTGGAGTGTCGGCTATGGCTACACCTTC CAWSVGYGYTF
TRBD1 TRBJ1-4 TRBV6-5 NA TGTGCCAGCAGTAGGACAGGGCACACTAATGAAAAACTGTTTTTT CASSRTGHTNEKLFF
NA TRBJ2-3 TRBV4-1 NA TGCGCCAGCAGCCAAATCCAGGGCAAAAATACGCAGTATTTT CASSQIQGKNTQYF
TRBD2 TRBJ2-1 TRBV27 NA TGTGCCAGCAGCCGGTTACTAGCGGGGGGGAACAATGAGCAGTTCTTC CASSRLLAGGNNEQFF
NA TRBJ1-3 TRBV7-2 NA TGTGCCAGCAGCTTAGTACTAGCTGGAAACACCATATATTTT CASSLVLAGNTIYF
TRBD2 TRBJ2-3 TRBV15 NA TGTGCCACCAGCGCACGGCGGGGGTTCACAGATACGCAGTATTTT CATSARRGFTDTQYF
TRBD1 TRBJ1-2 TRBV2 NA TGTGCCAGCAGACAGGGGGCGGGAGACTATGGCTACACCTTC CASRQGAGDYGYTF
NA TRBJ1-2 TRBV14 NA TGTGCCAGCAGCCAGTCGGCTTACTTCTATGGCTACACCTTC CASSQSAYFYGYTF
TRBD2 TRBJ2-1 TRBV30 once TGTGCCTTAAAGCTAGCGGGGAACTCCTACAATGAGCAGTTCTTC CALKLAGNSYNEQFF